The present T cell receptor (beta chain) was sequenced within a study of CD8+CD57+ T cells in acquired aplastic anemia. This clonotype occurred once. Being one base from a much bigger clone, this may be a read error. CDR1 and CDR2 (germline): LNHDA, SQIVND (reference sequence). With 9 bases removed from V and 4 bases from J, the gap between germline ends came to 8 bases. The CDR3 totals 11 residues. Only patients with CD8+CD57+ cell expansion on flow cytometry were chosen for sequencing. Genomic DNA, serving as template, underwent TCR beta VDJ and CDR3 profiling. TCRdb ran MiXCR on the reads and lists one entry per CDR3 protein. This sample has about 470,000 distinct CDR3 sequences, with approximately 33% found just once.

The rearrangement links TRBV19 to TRBJ2-3; D is unclear. What was sequenced was sorted CD4+, CD8+, or CD8+CD57+ T cells (not recorded which) from PBMCs. The clonotype comes from a human donor with aplastic anemia. The CDR3 bases are TGTGCCAGCGAACTGGCAGATACGCAGTATTTT. Amino acids: CASELADTQYF.